This is a list of T cell receptor beta chains from one sample in a study of cytomegalovirus exposure and HLA in healthy donors. Sequenced by immunoSEQ multiplex PCR; TCRdb stores in-frame clones only, minus some. The table shows around 140,000 clones, with around four fifths occurring only once. The source material was PBMCs. These receptors came from a man between 35 and 55 years old in good health and CMV-seronegative. Each CDR3 is given with its conserved first and last residue. Fields, in order: CDR3 DNA, CDR3 protein, J gene, clone size, V gene, D gene. The D gene is left open where the match is weak. The listing skips clone size in some rows; elsewhere it reads once, few, many or a size class.

CDR3nt: TGCGCCAGCAGCTTGGGGCCAACAGGGGGATCTGGAAACACCATATATTTT
CDR3aa: CASSLGPTGGSGNTIYF
j_gene: TRBJ1-3
abundance: NA
v_gene: TRBV5-1
d_gene: TRBD1

CDR3nt: TGTGCCAGCAGGGGAGGGGTTTCGAACACTGAAGCTTTCTTT
CDR3aa: CASRGGVSNTEAFF
j_gene: TRBJ1-1
abundance: NA
v_gene: TRBV13
d_gene: NA

CDR3nt: TGTGCCAGTAGTATGTTTTCCCAAGAGGCCCAGTACTTC
CDR3aa: CASSMFSQEAQYF
j_gene: TRBJ2-5
abundance: few
v_gene: TRBV19
d_gene: NA

CDR3nt: TGTGCCAGCAGCTTCGACCTACAGGGGTATGGCTACACCTTC
CDR3aa: CASSFDLQGYGYTF
j_gene: TRBJ1-2
abundance: NA
v_gene: TRBV7-2
d_gene: TRBD1

CDR3nt: TGCGCCAGCAGCCAAGATACAGCCCTGCAGCAGTACTTC
CDR3aa: CASSQDTALQQYF
j_gene: TRBJ2-7
abundance: NA
v_gene: TRBV4-1
d_gene: NA

CDR3nt: TGTGCCAGCACCGCCGAGGGCGGGGAGCTGTTTTTT
CDR3aa: CASTAEGGELFF
j_gene: TRBJ2-2
abundance: NA
v_gene: TRBV11-3
d_gene: NA

CDR3nt: TGTGCCAGCAGCTCGGGACTAGCGGGAGGGACTGAGCAGTTCTTC
CDR3aa: CASSSGLAGGTEQFF
j_gene: TRBJ2-1
abundance: NA
v_gene: TRBV7-9
d_gene: TRBD2

CDR3nt: TGTGCCAGCAGCTGGAGCGGGTTTTCCTCTTATGGCTACACCTTC
CDR3aa: CASSWSGFSSYGYTF
j_gene: TRBJ1-2
abundance: NA
v_gene: TRBV7-9
d_gene: NA

CDR3nt: TGTGCCAGCAGCCCAGATGGGAGTAGGTACCAAGAGACCCAGTACTTC
CDR3aa: CASSPDGSRYQETQYF
j_gene: TRBJ2-5
abundance: few
v_gene: TRBV11-1
d_gene: NA

CDR3nt: TGTGCCAGCAGTCGACAGGGAAGGAGCTCCTACGAGCAGTACTTC
CDR3aa: CASSRQGRSSYEQYF
j_gene: TRBJ2-7
abundance: NA
v_gene: TRBV6-1
d_gene: TRBD1

CDR3nt: TGTGCCAGCGAAGGGACAGGGTCGGTCGAGCAGTACTTC
CDR3aa: CASEGTGSVEQYF
j_gene: TRBJ2-7
abundance: NA
v_gene: TRBV11-2
d_gene: TRBD1

CDR3nt: TGTGCCTGGAGTGTACTTGAGGTTGAGCAGTTCTTC
CDR3aa: CAWSVLEVEQFF
j_gene: TRBJ2-1
abundance: NA
v_gene: TRBV30
d_gene: NA

CDR3nt: TGTGCCAGCAGCTTAGAAGGGGGACACAACCAAGAGACCCAGTACTTC
CDR3aa: CASSLEGGHNQETQYF
j_gene: TRBJ2-5
abundance: NA
v_gene: TRBV11-1
d_gene: NA

CDR3nt: TGCGCCAGCAGCCAAGATAGGCGGACAACTGAGACCCAGTACTTC
CDR3aa: CASSQDRRTTETQYF
j_gene: TRBJ2-5
abundance: NA
v_gene: TRBV4-3
d_gene: NA

CDR3nt: TGTGCCAGTACTATAAGGAGGGGTGAGCAGCCCCAGCATTTT
CDR3aa: CASTIRRGEQPQHF
j_gene: TRBJ1-5
abundance: few
v_gene: TRBV19
d_gene: NA

CDR3nt: TGCAGTGCTGGGGGGGGCTACGAGCAGTACTTC
CDR3aa: CSAGGGYEQYF
j_gene: TRBJ2-7
abundance: NA
v_gene: TRBV20-1
d_gene: TRBD2

CDR3nt: TGTGCCAGCAGTTACGACAGGACCCAGACGCCCCAGCATTTT
CDR3aa: CASSYDRTQTPQHF
j_gene: TRBJ1-5
abundance: NA
v_gene: TRBV6-6
d_gene: NA

CDR3nt: TGCGCCAGCAGCCAAGGGGCTAGCGGCACCGGGGAGCTGTTTTTT
CDR3aa: CASSQGASGTGELFF
j_gene: TRBJ2-2
abundance: NA
v_gene: TRBV4-3
d_gene: TRBD2